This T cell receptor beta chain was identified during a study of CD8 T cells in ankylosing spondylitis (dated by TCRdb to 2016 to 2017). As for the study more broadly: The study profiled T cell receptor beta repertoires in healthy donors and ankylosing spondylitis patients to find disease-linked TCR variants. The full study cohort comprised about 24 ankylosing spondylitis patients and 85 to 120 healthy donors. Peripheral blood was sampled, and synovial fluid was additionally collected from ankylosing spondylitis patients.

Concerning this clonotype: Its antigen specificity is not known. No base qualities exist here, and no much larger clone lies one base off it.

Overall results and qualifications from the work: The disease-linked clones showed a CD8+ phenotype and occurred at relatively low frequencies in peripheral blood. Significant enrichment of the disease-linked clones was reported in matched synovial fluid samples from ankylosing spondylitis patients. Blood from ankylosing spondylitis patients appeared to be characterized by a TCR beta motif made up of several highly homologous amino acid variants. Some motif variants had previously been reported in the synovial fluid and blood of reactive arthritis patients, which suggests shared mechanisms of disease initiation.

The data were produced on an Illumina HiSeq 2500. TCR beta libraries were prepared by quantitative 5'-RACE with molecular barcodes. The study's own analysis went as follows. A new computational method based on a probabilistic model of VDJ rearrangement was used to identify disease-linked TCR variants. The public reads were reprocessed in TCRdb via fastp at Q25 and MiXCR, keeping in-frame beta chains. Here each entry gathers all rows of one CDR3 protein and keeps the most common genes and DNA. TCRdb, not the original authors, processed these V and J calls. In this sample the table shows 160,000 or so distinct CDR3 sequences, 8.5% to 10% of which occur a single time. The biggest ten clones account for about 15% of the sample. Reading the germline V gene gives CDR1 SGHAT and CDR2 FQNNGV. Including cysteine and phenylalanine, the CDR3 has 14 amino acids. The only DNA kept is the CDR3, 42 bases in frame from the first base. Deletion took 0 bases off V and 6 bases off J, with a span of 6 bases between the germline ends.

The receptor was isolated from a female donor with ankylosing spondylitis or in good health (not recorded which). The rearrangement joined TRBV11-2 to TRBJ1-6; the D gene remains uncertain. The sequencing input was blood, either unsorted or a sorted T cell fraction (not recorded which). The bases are TGTGCCAGCAGCTTAGAGGGTGGTAATTCACCCCTCCACTTT. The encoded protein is CASSLEGGNSPLHF.